This note documents a single T cell receptor (beta chain) sequence. CD8+ and CD4+ T cells from blood underwent TCR beta sequencing. The data belong to a study of CD8 T cells in Susac syndrome. RNA, at about 0.45 to 1 ug, was reverse transcribed with random hexamers. Amplification of TCR beta CDR3 spanned 54 Vbeta and 13 Jbeta via immunoSEQ multiplex PCR. Each CDR3 protein gets one entry after TCRdb re-called the immunoSEQ multiplex PCR reads with MiXCR. The sample includes roughly 150,000 distinct CDR3 sequences, 94% of them seen just once. This TCR was sampled from a human donor with multiple sclerosis. Sequenced sample: CD4+ T cells from PBMCs.

The CDR3 loop reads CASSLGQGPQETQYF. The CDR3 nucleotides are TGTGCCAGCAGCTTGGGGCAGGGGCCCCAAGAGACCCAGTACTTC. The genes are TRBV5-4 and TRBJ2-5; possibly TRBD1 for D (6 bases). Germline CDR1 reads SGHNT; CDR2 reads YYREEE (reference sequence). Trimming left V 0 bases short and J 1 base short, with 10 bases between. The CDR3 has 15 amino acids.